These 24 T cell receptor beta chains were sequenced from one sample in a study of cytomegalovirus exposure and HLA in healthy donors (dated by TCRdb to the late 2010s). Libraries were made using the immunoSEQ multiplex PCR assay. A mixture of 60 forward primers for TCR Vbeta segments and 13 reverse primers for TCR Jbeta segments was used in the multiplex PCR. The immuneACCESS repertoire file appears here via TCRdb, limited to in-frame rearrangements. These files lack a portion of the clones; in checked studies, under half of the deficit traces to unresolved V genes, and the cause of the others is not known. Recorded for this sample are 78,000 or so clones; 84% of them occurred a single time. The ten largest clones capture 2.4% of the sample. The sample comprised PBMCs. All receptors derive from a woman in her fifties or sixties in good health and CMV-seronegative.

The count of this clone is one. The V gene is TRBV11-2, the J gene TRBJ1-4; possibly TRBD1 for D (5 bases). Trimming stripped 1 base from V and 8 bases from J, with 17 bases between. The CDR3 loop spans 16 amino acids. Germline V gene lookup returns CDR1 SGHAT and CDR2 FQNNGV. The CDR3 region is CASSLVGRVGSEKLFF. CDR3 DNA sequence: TGTGCCAGCAGCTTAGTAGGCAGGGTAGGATCGGAAAAACTGTTTTTT.

V is TRBV11-2 and J is TRBJ2-7; D possibly corresponds to TRBD2 (5 bases). CDR1 is SGHAT, CDR2 FQNNGV, per germline. V gave up 5 bases and J gave up 0 bases, with 8 bases separating them. The CDR3 extends over 13 amino acids. The CDR3 is CASSRAGSYEQYF. The CDR3 nucleotides are TGTGCCAGCAGCCGCGCGGGCTCCTACGAGCAGTACTTC.

V gene TRBV19 combines with J gene TRBJ2-1; 11 nucleotides align to TRBD2. Per the germline V gene, CDR1 is LNHDA and CDR2 is SQIVND (reference sequence). V lost 3 bases to trimming and J lost 2 bases; unmatched junction nucleotides: 9. The CDR3 consists of 18 residues. This CDR3 is CASSMYRLAGTAYNEQFF. Written as DNA, the CDR3 is TGTGCCAGTAGTATGTACCGACTAGCGGGGACCGCCTACAATGAGCAGTTCTTC.

In this sample, this clone turned up a few times. The rearrangement uses TRBV27 and TRBJ1-5; the D is unclear. Germline lookup yields CDR1 MNHEY and CDR2 SMNVEV (reference sequence). The CDR3 runs 14 residues. The V end was cut by 1 base, the J end by 4 bases, with 8 bases between. CDR3 sequence: CASSLYRGNQPQHF. CDR3 bases: TGTGCCAGCAGTTTATATCGCGGGAATCAGCCCCAGCATTTT.

The CDR3 DNA follows: TGCGCCAGCAGCTTGTGGGGTACAGGGGATCAGCCCCAGCATTTT. Translated: CASSLWGTGDQPQHF. This chain connects TRBV5-1 to TRBJ1-5; TRBD1 matches at 7 bases. In germline, CDR1 is SGHRS, CDR2 YFSETQ. This CDR3 has 15 residues. V was clipped by 1 base and J by 5 bases; unmatched bases: 6.

V usage is TRBV5-8 and J usage is TRBJ1-2, with D perhaps TRBD1 (5 bases). V was shortened by 4 bases and J by 4 bases, with 14 bases between the two germline ends. In germline, CDR1 is SGHTS, CDR2 YDEGEE. CDR3 length equals 14 residues. The CDR3 DNA sequence: TGTGCCAGCAGCGTGGACACAGCCCCCTATGGCTACACCTTC. Protein: CASSVDTAPYGYTF.

This clone occurred once. The rearrangement joins TRBV6-1 to TRBJ1-2; 7 bases match TRBD1. The CDR3 is 14 amino acids. The J segment lost 4 bases and the V segment lost 4 bases, leaving 6 bases of the junction unmatched. Germline loops: CDR1 MNHNS, CDR2 SASEGT. The CDR3 sequence is CASSGTGTLYGYTF. CDR3 in DNA: TGTGCCAGCAGTGGGACAGGAACCCTCTATGGCTACACCTTC.

The gene calls are TRBV4-2 and TRBJ1-3; 10 bases match TRBD1. This CDR3 has 17 residues. V shed 4 bases and J 7 bases; nucleotides not matched to a gene: 13. CDR1 and CDR2 (germline): LGHNA, YNFKEQ. The CDR3 is CASSPGQGEIARNTIYF. The CDR3 bases are TGTGCCAGCAGCCCCGGACAGGGGGAGATCGCGCGGAACACCATATATTTT.

In this sample, this clone turned up a few times. This chain uses TRBV2 with TRBJ2-1; 11 bases are shared with TRBD1. V lost 8 bases and J lost 15; bases outside the gene matches: 12. CDR3 length: 13 residues. The germline gives CDR1 SNHLY, CDR2 FYNNEI. The CDR3, as DNA: TGTGCCAGCGGCCGAGGGACAGGGGGATTTCGGTTCTTC. As protein: CASGRGTGGFRFF.

The genes are TRBV10-3 and TRBJ1-5; the match to TRBD1 covers 12 bases. The CDR3 has 15 amino acids. The V and J ends lost 4 bases and 11 bases, in that order; junction bases with no gene match: 9. Germline V lookup: CDR1 ENHRY, CDR2 SYGVKD. The CDR3: CAISGGQGAAGSQHF. The CDR3 bases are TGTGCCATCAGTGGGGGACAGGGGGCCGCGGGGTCCCAGCATTTT.

V gene TRBV2 combines with J gene TRBJ2-7; D perhaps matches TRBD2 (7 bases). CDR3 size: 15 residues. In germline, CDR1 is SNHLY, CDR2 FYNNEI. V was clipped by 9 bases and J by 0 bases, with 18 bases between them. The CDR3 spells CASQWGGQGSYEQYF. CDR3 sequence (DNA): TGTGCCAGTCAATGGGGGGGCCAGGGCTCCTACGAGCAGTACTTC.

The V and J genes are TRBV5-1 and TRBJ1-6; D is possibly TRBD1 (6 bases). Per germline, CDR1 SGHRS and CDR2 YFSETQ. V was cut by 0 bases and J by 7 bases, with 11 bases left in between. The CDR3 is made up of 15 amino acids. The CDR3 nucleotides are TGCGCCAGCAGCTTGGACGGACAGATAAATTCACCCCTCCACTTT. Its protein is CASSLDGQINSPLHF.

Only one count was recorded for this clone. The J gene is TRBJ1-2, the V gene TRBV7-9; TRBD1 matches at 10 bases. Germline CDR1 reads SEHNR; CDR2 reads FQNEAQ (reference sequence). The CDR3 is 14 residues long. The V segment lost 4 bases and the J segment 3 bases; nucleotides outside the gene matches: 2. Here the CDR3 DNA reads TGTGCCAGCAGCTCCGGGACAGGGGACTATGGCTACACCTTC. It translates to CASSSGTGDYGYTF.

The chain has TRBV18 and TRBJ1-5; D is possibly TRBD1 (6 bases). The CDR3 length is 14 residues. V gave up 0 bases and J gave up 7 bases, with 10 bases separating them. Germline V gene data show CDR1 as KGHSH and CDR2 as LQKENI. The CDR3 sequence is CASSPPGGGQPQHF. CDR3 coding DNA: TGTGCCAGCTCACCACCGGGTGGGGGCCAGCCCCAGCATTTT.

The chain links TRBV9 to TRBJ2-1, with D perhaps TRBD2 (6 bases). CDR1 and CDR2 from the germline V gene are SGDLS and YYNGEE. Deletions cut 0 bases from V and 4 bases from J, with 11 bases between. The CDR3 has 15 residues. The CDR3 loop reads CASSVAGVSYNEQFF. CDR3 coding DNA: TGTGCCAGCAGCGTAGCGGGAGTCTCATACAATGAGCAGTTCTTC.

V usage is TRBV5-6 and J usage is TRBJ2-5; 12 bases are a match to TRBD1. J gave up 4 bases and V 0 bases, and 7 bases lay outside the gene matches. Germline assignment: CDR1 SGHDT and CDR2 YYEEEE. This CDR3 comprises 17 residues. The CDR3 nucleotides read TGTGCCAGCAGCTTGGGGGGGACAGGGGGCGCGAGAGAGACCCAGTACTTC. Translated, it gives CASSLGGTGGARETQYF. Full variable domain (outside the CDR3, taken from reference TRBV5-6 and TRBJ2-5): DAGVTQSPTHLIKTRGQQVTLRCSPKSGHDTVSWYQQALGQGPQFIFQYYEEEERQRGNFPDRFSGHQFPNYSSELNVNALLLGDSALYLCASSLGGTGGARETQYFGPGTRLLVL.

The chain joins TRBV5-4 to TRBJ1-2; D may be TRBD1 (6 bases). Trimming removed 4 bases at V and 5 bases at J, with 18 bases between. In germline, CDR1 is SGHNT, CDR2 YYREEE (reference sequence). This CDR3 is built from 15 residues. Here the CDR3 DNA reads TGTGCCAGCAGCAAGTGGACAGACGGCGGGTATGGCTACACCTTC. Translating it yields CASSKWTDGGYGYTF.

The CDR3 bases are TGTGCCATCAGTGAACCGGGACAGAACACCGGGGAGCTGTTTTTT. Translating it yields CAISEPGQNTGELFF. The V gene is TRBV10-3, the J gene TRBJ2-2; D is possibly TRBD1 (6 bases). The V gene's germline CDR1 is ENHRY and CDR2 SYGVKD. The CDR3 length is 15 residues. Trimming removed 3 bases from V and 1 base from J, with 9 bases in between.

The genes are TRBV6-1 and TRBJ2-3, with D perhaps TRBD2 (5 bases). The ends were cut back, 7 bases at V and 1 base at J, with 15 bases in the middle. CDR3 length equals 15 residues. Germline V gene data show CDR1 as MNHNS and CDR2 as SASEGT. This CDR3 reads CASTLGSGRTDTQYF. The DNA of the CDR3 is TGTGCCAGCACCTTAGGGAGCGGTCGCACAGATACGCAGTATTTT.

J is TRBJ1-2 and V is TRBV5-4; D is unclear. Germline assignment: CDR1 SGHNT and CDR2 YYREEE (reference sequence). The CDR3 extends over 14 amino acids. Trimming took 4 bases from V and 8 from J, leaving 18 bases between them. The CDR3 sequence is CASSPYNPLEGYTF. The CDR3 region has the DNA TGTGCCAGCAGCCCCTATAATCCCCTAGAGGGCTACACCTTC.

V gene TRBV5-6 combines with J gene TRBJ1-5; 8 nucleotides align to TRBD1. This CDR3 comprises 15 residues. The ends lost 1 base at V and 2 bases at J; junction bases unmatched: 2. Per the germline V gene, CDR1 is SGHDT and CDR2 is YYEEEE. CDR3 amino acids: CASSLQGAGNQPQHF. The CDR3, as DNA: TGTGCCAGCAGCTTGCAGGGGGCAGGCAATCAGCCCCAGCATTTT.

V usage is TRBV19 and J usage is TRBJ1-5, with 7 bases fitting TRBD1. Germline V CDR1 and CDR2: LNHDA, SQIVND (reference sequence). The CDR3 has 13 residues. The V gene end was trimmed by 5 bases and the J gene end by 7 bases; junction bases not matched to a gene: 5. The CDR3 protein is CASSLAGGQPQHF. As DNA, the CDR3 is TGTGCCAGTAGTTTGGCAGGGGGACAGCCCCAGCATTTT.

The chain links TRBV10-2 to TRBJ1-3; 7 nucleotides agree with TRBD1. V lost 8 bases and J lost 2; bases outside the gene matches: 9. The length of the CDR3 is 15 residues. The germline V gene encodes CDR1 WSHSY and CDR2 SAAADI. In nucleotides, the CDR3 is TGCGCCAGCCTACAAGAGACAGGGACTGGAAACACCATATATTTT. Protein sequence: CASLQETGTGNTIYF.

This clone was observed a handful of times. The chain joins TRBV6-5 to TRBJ1-1, with 7 bases aligning to TRBD1. Germline CDR1 and CDR2: MNHEY and SVGAGI. V was pared by 5 bases and J by 5 bases, with 11 bases of the junction left unmatched. There are 15 residues in the CDR3. CDR3 DNA sequence: TGTGCCAGCAGTGCTCGACAGGGAAGGGGAACTGAAGCTTTCTTT. This sequence encodes CASSARQGRGTEAFF.